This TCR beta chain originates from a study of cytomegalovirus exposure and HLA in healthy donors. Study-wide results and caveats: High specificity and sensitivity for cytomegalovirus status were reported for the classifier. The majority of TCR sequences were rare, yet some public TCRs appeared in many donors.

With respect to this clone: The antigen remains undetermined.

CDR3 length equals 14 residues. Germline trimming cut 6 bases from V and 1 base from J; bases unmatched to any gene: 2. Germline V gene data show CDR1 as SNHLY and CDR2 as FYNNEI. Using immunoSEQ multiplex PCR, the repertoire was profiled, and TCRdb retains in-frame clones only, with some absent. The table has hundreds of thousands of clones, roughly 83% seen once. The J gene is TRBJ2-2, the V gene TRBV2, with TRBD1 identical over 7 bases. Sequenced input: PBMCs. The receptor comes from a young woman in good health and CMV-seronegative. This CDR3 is CASRGDRNTGELFF. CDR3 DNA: TGTGCCAGCAGGGGGGACAGGAACACCGGGGAGCTGTTTTTT.